The sample holds many counts of the clone carrying this TCR beta chain. From germline, CDR1 is KGHSH and CDR2 LQKENI. This CDR3 spans 14 amino acids. V dropped 4 bases and J dropped 1 base, with 10 bases sitting between them. Using RNA transcripts as the source, TCR beta CDR3 regions were amplified. With the HTBI primer set, the TCR CDR3 went through a first round of RT-PCR. A single record per CDR3 protein comes from TCRdb applying MiXCR to the multiplex PCR reads. Here the sample spans some 350,000 distinct CDR3 sequences, 19% being singletons. The hyperthyroidism patients had all been newly diagnosed, and their disease duration was under 2 months. Their ages ranged from 18 to 65 years. For the diagnoses, clinical symptoms, serum thyroxine and TRAb, thyroid ultrasound and orbital computed tomography were used. 10 ml of fresh peripheral blood supplied the PBMCs. This sample stems from a study of T cells in Graves' hyperthyroidism and ophthalmopathy.

The receptor's source is a woman in her late teens or twenties with Graves' hyperthyroidism. V and J are TRBV18 and TRBJ2-5; D could derive from TRBD1 or TRBD2 (5 bases each). Sequences were obtained from blood. The CDR3 DNA reads as TGTGCCAGCTCACGAACCGGGGCCCAAGAGACCCAGTACTTC. Amino acids: CASSRTGAQETQYF.